This entry describes one T cell receptor beta chain. Its antigen is still unknown. At one boundary the junction diverges from the germline segment, which might be a read error. The CDR3 runs to 15 residues. CDR1 SQVTM and CDR2 ANQGSEA come from the germline V gene. This sample is drawn from a study of cytomegalovirus exposure and HLA in healthy donors. Study overall: Clustering assigned about 79% of the roughly 400 genotyped donors to the Caucasian-associated ancestry cluster. The study, taken as a whole, reports: The study labeled fewer than 200 TCR beta chains cytomegalovirus-associated.

The PCR employed 60 Vbeta primers together with 13 Jbeta primers. The protocol was immunoSEQ multiplex PCR, while the TCRdb copy is restricted to in-frame clones and leaves out a portion. The data hold over 150,000 clones, with about 75% observed a single time. The sequence was obtained from a woman aged 50 to 60 in good health and CMV-seropositive. The gene calls are TRBV29-1 and TRBJ2-1, with TRBD1 as a possible D gene (6 bases). The sequencing input was PBMCs. CDR3 region: CSVGRANREYNGQFF. The CDR3 nucleotides read TGCAGCGTTGGGCGGGCTAACAGGGAGTACAATGGGCAGTTCTTC.